This T cell receptor beta chain was documented in a study of T cell changes during pregnancy in multiple sclerosis. Sequencing was performed with immunoSEQ multiplex PCR; in TCRdb, only in-frame clones are kept and a portion is missing. The sample has about 50,000 clones, around 87% seen once. The germline V gene encodes CDR1 MNHEY and CDR2 SMNVEV (reference sequence). The CDR3 covers 11 residues. V was pared by 10 bases and J by 5 bases, with 4 bases of the junction left unmatched. The rearrangement uses TRBV27 and TRBJ2-7; 8 bases align to TRBD2. The sequences come from peripheral blood, collected after pregnancy. This receptor was obtained from a female donor in good health, enrolled as a control in a pregnancy study. The CDR3 loop reads CAIWRGDEQYF. The CDR3 coding sequence is TGTGCCATCTGGCGGGGGGACGAGCAGTACTTC.